These 30 T cell receptor beta chains were all obtained from the same sample, sequenced in a study of blood T cell repertoires in COVID-19. TCRdb keeps only in-frame clones here, not all; method: immunoSEQ multiplex PCR. The profile shows roughly 520,000 clones, roughly 90% of them singletons. Specimen: PBMCs or T cells enriched from blood (not recorded which). These receptors were obtained from a woman aged 40 to 49 who had recovered from COVID-19.

This clone was seen ten or more times. V usage is TRBV21-1 and J usage is TRBJ1-1; the tabulated D call, TRBD1, remains unverified against the DNA. TRBV21-1 counts as a pseudogene. The CDR3 is 16 amino acids. This CDR3 is CASSKLSRVMNTEAFF. The CDR3 DNA sequence: TGTGCCAGCAGCAAATTGTCCAGGGTGATGAACACTGAAGCTTTCTTT.

The V gene is TRBV5-1, the J gene TRBJ2-3, with a weak D call TRBD1 (6 bases). The V end was cut by 4 bases, the J end by 4 bases, with 13 bases between. The CDR3 is 14 residues long. CDR1 and CDR2 (germline): SGHRS, YFSETQ. CDR3 sequence reads: CASSRRQVSDTQYF. The DNA for the CDR3 is TGCGCCAGCAGCCGGAGACAGGTCTCAGATACGCAGTATTTT.

This chain uses TRBV11-2 with TRBJ2-5; D ambiguous. Germline V gene data show CDR1 as SGHAT and CDR2 as FQNNGV. The V end was cut by 0 bases, the J end by 0 bases, with 8 bases between. CDR3 length: 15 amino acids. The CDR3 is CASSLETRYQETQYF. For the CDR3, the DNA is TGTGCCAGCAGCTTAGAAACCAGATACCAAGAGACCCAGTACTTC. Full variable domain (missing parts from reference TRBV11-2 and TRBJ2-5): EAGVAQSPRYKIIEKRQSVAFWCNPISGHATLYWYQQILGQGPKLLIQFQNNGVVDDSQLPKDRFSAERLKGVDSTLKIQPAKLEDSAVYLCASSLETRYQETQYFGPGTRLLVL.

The chain couples TRBV11-3 to TRBJ2-1; TRBD1 agrees at 12 bases. The J segment lost 8 bases and the V segment lost 0 bases, leaving 5 bases of the junction unmatched. Germline CDR1 and CDR2: SGHNT and YENEEA. This CDR3 spans 16 amino acids. The CDR3 DNA reads as TGTGCCAGCAGCTTAGAATGGGACAGGGGGCGCGATGAGCAGTTCTTC. This encodes CASSLEWDRGRDEQFF.

The CDR3 here is CASSEGGGLREQYF. In DNA form, the CDR3 reads TGTGCCAGCAGTGAAGGCGGGGGGCTGCGCGAGCAGTACTTC. The chain couples TRBV25-1 to TRBJ2-7; 8 bases are a match to TRBD2. CDR3 size: 14 residues. The V gene end was trimmed by 2 bases and the J gene end by 6 bases; junction bases not matched to a gene: 6. Germline V gives CDR1 MGHDK, CDR2 SYGVNS.

V gene TRBV5-4 combines with J gene TRBJ2-2; 10 nucleotides line up with TRBD2. The CDR3 runs 16 residues. Germline V CDR1 and CDR2: SGHNT, YYREEE (reference sequence). The V and J ends lost 0 bases and 7 bases, in that order; junction bases with no gene match: 6. DNA for the CDR3: TGTGCCAGCAGCTTGGCCGGGGCTAGCGGGAGCGGGGAGCTGTTTTTT. Translated: CASSLAGASGSGELFF.

The rearrangement joins TRBV6-2 or TRBV6-3 to TRBJ2-1; D is unclear. V was clipped by 5 bases and J by 0 bases, with 14 bases between them. CDR3 size: 16 residues. CDR1 and CDR2 from the germline V gene are MNHEY and SVGEGT. The CDR3 loop reads CASSGLQPSSYNEQFF. The CDR3 DNA follows: TGTGCCAGCAGTGGGCTACAGCCTTCCTCCTACAATGAGCAGTTCTTC.

This sequence joins TRBV4-3 and TRBJ2-1; 7 positions match TRBD2. CDR1 is LGHNA, CDR2 YSLEER, per germline. Trimming cost V 0 bases and J 10 bases; bases outside gene matches: 12. This CDR3 comprises 16 residues. The DNA of the CDR3 is TGCGCCAGCAGCCAAGATCAGCGGGAACGGGGCACGGAGCAGTTCTTC. Encoded protein: CASSQDQRERGTEQFF.

The gene calls are TRBV7-2 and TRBJ1-1; D is undetermined. The germline CDR1 and CDR2 sequences are SGHTA and FQGNSA. CDR3 length: 13 amino acids. V lost 2 bases to trimming and J lost 7 bases, with 11 bases between them. The chain's CDR3 is CASSLYTGYEAFF. As DNA, the CDR3 is TGTGCCAGCAGCTTATACACCGGGTATGAAGCTTTCTTT.

The chain combines TRBV25-1 with TRBJ2-1; maybe TRBD2 (6 bases). The CDR3 totals 17 residues. The ends were cut back, 7 bases at V and 3 bases at J, with 22 bases in the middle. Germline V lookup: CDR1 MGHDK, CDR2 SYGVNS. The CDR3 DNA reads TGTGCCAGCACCCCTGGGCCGGTGGGTAGCGGCTACAATGAGCAGTTCTTC. As protein: CASTPGPVGSGYNEQFF.

The sample holds one count of this clone. The rearrangement joins TRBV19 to TRBJ2-3, with 10 bases matching TRBD2. Per germline, CDR1 LNHDA and CDR2 SQIVND (reference sequence). The CDR3 has 15 residues. V was pared by 6 bases and J by 6 bases, with 9 bases of the junction left unmatched. The CDR3 sequence: CASRTSGYILDTQYF. The CDR3 DNA is TGTGCCAGTAGGACTAGCGGGTATATTCTGGATACGCAGTATTTT.

V and J are TRBV11-3 and TRBJ1-1, with TRBD1 matching 10 bases. The CDR3 runs to 16 residues. V trimming: 4 bases; J trimming: 3 bases; junction bases outside the gene matches: 8. CDR1 and CDR2 (germline): SGHNT, YENEEA. CDR3 region: CASSSDTGTGDTEAFF. Here the CDR3 DNA reads TGTGCCAGCAGCTCGGATACCGGGACAGGGGACACTGAAGCTTTCTTT.

The chain links TRBV6-5 to TRBJ1-3; 7 bases align to TRBD1. Germline CDR1 MNHEY, CDR2 SVGAGI. The junction had 6 bases not matched to a gene; V was cut back by 6 bases and J by 7 bases. The CDR3 consists of 13 residues. CDR3 DNA: TGTGCCAGCAGGTCAGACAGGGAGAACACCATATATTTT. As protein: CASRSDRENTIYF.

V usage is TRBV6-2 or TRBV6-3 and J usage is TRBJ1-2; no reliable D call. From germline, CDR1 is MNHEY and CDR2 SVGEGT. The CDR3 consists of 12 residues. The V end was cut by 4 bases, the J end by 4 bases, with 7 bases between. The CDR3 DNA follows: TGTGCCAGCAGTTTTGGCATCTATGGCTACACCTTC. Translation gives CASSFGIYGYTF.

The chain links TRBV5-4 to TRBJ2-3; 9 nucleotides match TRBD1. Germline V gene lookup returns CDR1 SGHNT and CDR2 YYREEE (reference sequence). There are 15 residues in the CDR3. V gave up 5 bases and J gave up 1 base; unmatched junction bases: 5. The CDR3 is CASRPQGARTDTQYF. CDR3 DNA sequence: TGTGCCAGCAGGCCACAGGGGGCTCGCACAGATACGCAGTATTTT.

V usage is TRBV3-1 (or the pseudogene TRBV3-2) and J usage is TRBJ2-7, with TRBD2 identical over 8 bases. V was pared by 0 bases and J by 3 bases, with 7 bases of the junction left unmatched. Germline-derived CDR1 and CDR2 are LGHDT and YNNKEL (reference sequence). The CDR3 loop spans 16 amino acids. The CDR3 DNA follows: TGTGCCAGCAGCCAAGATCGGGGGACTAGAGGCTACGAGCAGTACTTC. Its translation: CASSQDRGTRGYEQYF.

The chain couples TRBV3-1 (or the pseudogene TRBV3-2) to TRBJ2-6; TRBD1 aligns across 11 bases. This CDR3 has 20 residues. Germline loops: CDR1 LGHDT, CDR2 YNNKEL (reference sequence). V dropped 1 base and J dropped 4; count of bases not matched to a gene: 12. CDR3 sequence reads: CASSQVSFGQGAWGANVLTF. As DNA, the CDR3 is TGTGCCAGCAGCCAAGTTTCGTTTGGACAGGGGGCATGGGGGGCCAACGTCCTGACTTTC.

In its sample, this clone was seen once. The chain links TRBV5-6 to TRBJ2-7; maybe TRBD2 (5 bases). Trimming left V 4 bases short and J 2 bases short, with 16 bases between. The CDR3 is 15 amino acids. Germline assignment: CDR1 SGHDT and CDR2 YYEEEE. The CDR3 region is CASSPRMSGPYEQYF. The CDR3, as DNA: TGTGCCAGCAGCCCCCGAATGAGCGGACCCTACGAGCAGTACTTC.

The chain carries TRBV27 and TRBJ2-7; TRBD2 might be the D (5 bases). CDR1 is MNHEY, CDR2 SMNVEV, per germline (reference sequence). Between the trimmed V and J ends, which lost 1 base and 2 bases, there was a span of 9 bases. This CDR3 is built from 14 residues. For the CDR3, the DNA is TGTGCCAGCAGTTTATTGGAGGACCCCTACGAGCAGTACTTC. Encoded protein: CASSLLEDPYEQYF.

The genes are TRBV5-1 and TRBJ2-1; D may be TRBD1 (5 bases). The CDR3 has 15 residues. Germline V gene lookup returns CDR1 SGHRS and CDR2 YFSETQ. Trimming shortened V by 2 bases and J by 4 bases, and 13 bases separated the two germline ends. Here the CDR3 DNA reads TGCGCCAGCAGCTTTCAAGGGGCAGGTTACAATGAGCAGTTCTTC. It is translated as CASSFQGAGYNEQFF.

V gene TRBV5-1 combines with J gene TRBJ2-5; tentatively, D is TRBD1 (5 bases). The CDR3 consists of 13 residues. CDR1 and CDR2 (germline): SGHRS, YFSETQ. V lost 4 bases and J 5 bases, leaving 12 bases between the germline ends. In DNA form, the CDR3 reads TGCGCCAGCAGCATAGGGGTGGGCGAGACCCAGTACTTC. Translation: CASSIGVGETQYF.

This chain uses TRBV19 with TRBJ2-1; 11 positions match TRBD2. The CDR3 has 16 residues. Unmatched junction bases numbered 13, after V lost 4 bases and J lost 11 bases. The germline V gene has CDR1 LNHDA and CDR2 SQIVND (reference sequence). The CDR3 bases are TGTGCCAGTAGTACCTCCGGGACTAGCGGTACCCCACAGCAGTTCTTC. This gives the protein CASSTSGTSGTPQQFF.

CDR3 region: CASSEFLIYNEQFF. CDR3 sequence (DNA): TGTGCCAGCAGTGAATTTCTAATTTACAATGAGCAGTTCTTC. The chain is built from TRBV25-1 and TRBJ2-1; D ambiguous. Germline V CDR1 and CDR2: MGHDK, SYGVNS. The CDR3 sequence is 14 residues long. Trimming took off 1 base at V and 4 bases at J, with 8 bases between the two ends.

CDR3 sequence reads: CASSLTDSGGNTIYF. The DNA for the CDR3 is TGCGCCAGCAGCCTAACCGACAGTGGTGGAAACACCATATATTTT. The chain joins TRBV5-1 to TRBJ1-3; weak D call: TRBD1 (5 bases). V dropped 4 bases and J dropped 3 bases, with 14 bases sitting between them. This CDR3 contains 15 residues. Germline CDR1 is SGHRS and CDR2 is YFSETQ.

The chain carries TRBV19 and TRBJ2-7, with 12 bases matching TRBD1. The CDR3 totals 15 residues. Germline trimming cut 3 bases from V and 5 bases from J; bases unmatched to any gene: 5. Per the germline V gene, CDR1 is LNHDA and CDR2 is SQIVND (reference sequence). The CDR3 DNA is TGTGCCAGTAGTATTAGGGGGACAGGGGGCAACGAGCAGTACTTC. As protein: CASSIRGTGGNEQYF.

The chain has TRBV29-1 and TRBJ1-2; a weak D match, TRBD1 (6 bases). Germline assignment: CDR1 SQVTM and CDR2 ANQGSEA. This CDR3 is built from 16 residues. V lost 0 bases and J 4 bases, leaving 18 bases between the germline ends. The CDR3 DNA sequence: TGCAGCGTTGAAGATCGTGACGGAGAAGGGGGCTATGGCTACACCTTC. As protein: CSVEDRDGEGGYGYTF.

The rearrangement links TRBV1 to TRBJ1-2; the table assigns TRBD1, which was not confirmed against the DNA. TRBV1 represents a pseudogene. The CDR3 contains 15 residues. In DNA, the CDR3 is TGCACCAGCAGCCGAACAGGGGGAACTAACTATGGCTACACCTTC. It is translated as CTSSRTGGTNYGYTF.

The chain carries TRBV2 and TRBJ1-1; 7 bases line up with TRBD1. Germline values: CDR1 SNHLY, CDR2 FYNNEI. Trimming took 4 bases from V and 11 from J; bases not matched to a gene: 4. The CDR3 runs to 11 residues. CDR3 sequence reads: CASSVDRAAFF. Written as DNA, the CDR3 is TGTGCCAGCAGTGTAGACAGGGCGGCTTTCTTT.

This rearrangement joins TRBV9 to TRBJ2-5; D may be TRBD1 (6 bases). The V end lost 0 bases, the J end lost 5 bases, and 20 bases lay between the germline ends. The CDR3 sequence is 17 residues long. Germline CDR1 SGDLS, CDR2 YYNGEE. Written as DNA, the CDR3 is TGTGCCAGCAGCGTAGGTGAAGACAGGCGTCTGTTGGAGACCCAGTACTTC. Protein product: CASSVGEDRRLLETQYF.

This clone was counted once. Other DNA sequences from this sample encode an identical CDR3 as well. CDR3 in amino acids: CSARQGYEQYF. For the CDR3, the DNA is TGCAGTGCCAGACAGGGGTACGAGCAGTACTTC. The chain has TRBV20-1 and TRBJ2-7; TRBD1 agrees at 8 bases. This CDR3 has 11 amino acids. Germline V gene sequence: CDR1 DFQATT, CDR2 SNEGSKA (reference sequence). V was pared by 6 bases and J by 4 bases, with 2 bases of the junction left unmatched.